This T cell receptor (beta chain) was observed in a study of T cells in Graves' hyperthyroidism and ophthalmopathy. This CDR3 is built from 15 residues. V lost 4 bases and J 2 bases, leaving 14 bases between the germline ends. The diagnoses drew upon clinical symptoms, serum thyroxine and TRAb, thyroid ultrasound and orbital computed tomography. The authors obtained PBMCs from 9 to 10 ml of fresh peripheral blood. The investigators amplified TCR beta CDR3 regions from RNA transcripts. HTBI primers were the set used in a first-round RT-PCR of the TCR CDR3. Each CDR3 protein gets one entry after TCRdb re-called the multiplex PCR reads with MiXCR. The table shows roughly 380,000 distinct CDR3 sequences, with approximately 15% occurring only once. Ten or more counts support this clonotype.

The chain carries TRBV12-3 or TRBV12-4 and TRBJ2-5; D is ambiguous. This clonotype originated in a woman aged 60 to 75 with Graves' hyperthyroidism. Sequences were obtained from blood. CDR3 bases: TGTGCCAGCAGTTCCCTTGGGTCCCAACAAGAGACCCAGTACTTC. Residues: CASSSLGSQQETQYF.